These T cell receptor beta chains were read from a single sample in a study of T cells after yellow fever vaccination. TCRdb used MiXCR to reprocess the 5' RACE reads, holding one entry per CDR3 protein. The repertoire holds 400,000 or so distinct CDR3 sequences, with under 14% as singletons. The sequencing here drew on PBMCs, taken on the day of the first yellow fever vaccination. The origin of the receptors is a man aged 18 to 29 who received the YFV17D yellow fever vaccine. Each CDR3 is given with its conserved first and last residue. The D gene is left open where the match is weak. Some rows have no size entry. The others give once, few or many, or a class for an expanded clone.

V: TRBV12-3/TRBV12-4
J: TRBJ1-2
D: -
length: 15
size: -
DNA: TGTGCCAGCACCTCCGTTGGTGGGCGGGCCTATGGCTACACCTTC
CDR3: CASTSVGGRAYGYTF

V: TRBV24-1
J: TRBJ1-2
D: -
length: 13
size: -
DNA: TGTGCCACCAGTGTGGGGGTGGACTATGGCTACACCTTC
CDR3: CATSVGVDYGYTF

V: TRBV24-1
J: TRBJ2-1
D: TRBD2
length: 16
size: -
DNA: TGTGCCACCAGTGATGCATCTAGCGGGGGGGGTCATGAGCAGTTCTTC
CDR3: CATSDASSGGGHEQFF

V: TRBV18
J: TRBJ1-4
D: -
length: 15
size: few
DNA: TGTGCCAGCTCACCACAGACGGGGTTTAATGAAAAACTGTTTTTT
CDR3: CASSPQTGFNEKLFF

V: TRBV18
J: TRBJ2-5
D: TRBD2
length: 16
size: -
DNA: TGTGCCAGCTCACCCGGGACTAGCGGGGGTCGGAAGACCCAGTACTTC
CDR3: CASSPGTSGGRKTQYF

V: TRBV12-3/TRBV12-4
J: TRBJ1-5
D: -
length: 16
size: few
DNA: TGTGCCAGCAGTCCGTCGACAGGACATAGCAATCAGCCCCAGCATTTT
CDR3: CASSPSTGHSNQPQHF

V: TRBV4-1
J: TRBJ2-5
D: TRBD2
length: 16
size: few
DNA: TGCGCCAGCAGCCAAGTGTTCGGGGGGGCCAGAGAGACCCAGTACTTC
CDR3: CASSQVFGGARETQYF

V: TRBV7-2
J: TRBJ2-7
D: -
length: 13
size: -
DNA: TGTGCCAGCAGCTTGATGCCCCCCTACGAGCAGTACTTC
CDR3: CASSLMPPYEQYF

V: TRBV5-1
J: TRBJ2-1
D: TRBD2
length: 17
size: many
DNA: TGCGCCAGCAGCTTGGCCCCGGGACTAGCGGGGTACAATGAGCAGTTCTTC
CDR3: CASSLAPGLAGYNEQFF

V: TRBV12-3/TRBV12-4
J: TRBJ1-2
D: TRBD1
length: 16
size: few
DNA: TGTGCCAGCAGTCGGCCGGACAGGGTCAATGACTATGGCTACACCTTC
CDR3: CASSRPDRVNDYGYTF

V: TRBV29-1
J: TRBJ2-1
D: -
length: 15
size: -
DNA: TGCAGCGTTGCCAAACAGGGTCGAACCTACAATGAGCAGTTCTTC
CDR3: CSVAKQGRTYNEQFF

V: TRBV29-1
J: TRBJ1-2
D: -
length: 15
size: few
DNA: TGCAGCGCGGGGGTGAACTTGGCGGTAACGGATGGCTACACCTTC
CDR3: CSAGVNLAVTDGYTF

V: TRBV4-3
J: TRBJ2-7
D: -
length: 15
size: -
DNA: TGCGCCAGCAGCCAAGAAACGGCGGCTACCTACGAGCAGTACTTC
CDR3: CASSQETAATYEQYF

V: TRBV9
J: TRBJ2-3
D: -
length: 14
size: -
DNA: TGTGCCAGCAGCGTAGCGGGAAGGAGTGATACGCAGTATTTT
CDR3: CASSVAGRSDTQYF

V: TRBV7-2
J: TRBJ2-5
D: TRBD2
length: 17
size: few
DNA: TGTGCCAGCAGCTTAAATGGCGGGGGGGAGTACCAAGAGACCCAGTACTTC
CDR3: CASSLNGGGEYQETQYF

V: TRBV20-1
J: TRBJ2-5
D: TRBD1
length: 14
size: few
DNA: TGCAGTGCTAGTGACAGGGAACTACAAGAGACCCAGTACTTC
CDR3: CSASDRELQETQYF

V: TRBV5-1
J: TRBJ2-1
D: TRBD2
length: 21
size: -
DNA: TGCGCCAGCAGCCGCGAATCCCTAGCGGGGGGGCAGGCCGGTTTCTACAATGAGCAGTTCTTC
CDR3: CASSRESLAGGQAGFYNEQFF

V: TRBV6-6
J: TRBJ2-5
D: -
length: 13
size: -
DNA: TGTGCCAGCACCCCCGTAGGGAGGGAGACCCAGTACTTC
CDR3: CASTPVGRETQYF

V: TRBV29-1
J: TRBJ2-1
D: -
length: 13
size: -
DNA: TGCAGCGTTGAAAGGAGCTCCTACAATGAGCAGTTCTTC
CDR3: CSVERSSYNEQFF

V: TRBV28
J: TRBJ2-3
D: -
length: 14
size: many
DNA: TGTGCCAGCAGTTTATCCCCTAGCACAGATACGCAGTATTTT
CDR3: CASSLSPSTDTQYF

V: TRBV7-6
J: TRBJ1-3
D: TRBD1
length: 17
size: few
DNA: TGTGCCAGCAGACCGACCCGGACAGGGATCTCTGGAAACACCATATATTTT
CDR3: CASRPTRTGISGNTIYF

V: TRBV28
J: TRBJ2-6
D: -
length: 15
size: few
DNA: TGTGCCAGCAGGACTCAGCCAGCAGGGGCCAACGTCCTGACTTTC
CDR3: CASRTQPAGANVLTF

V: TRBV2
J: TRBJ1-2
D: TRBD1
length: 14
size: many
DNA: TGTGCCAGCAGCGGGACAGGGGGCGATTATGGCTACACCTTC
CDR3: CASSGTGGDYGYTF